The 26 T cell receptor beta chains in this list originate from one sample, sequenced in a study of human T cells and chemical hapten exposure. The time point here: patch test 1, 2 weeks after DPC sensitization. The treatment is: therapeutic diphenylcyclopropenone sensitization with weekly scalp DPC. TCRdb called the RACE reads again in MiXCR, with one record for every CDR3 protein. The sample consists of 75,000 to 90,000 distinct CDR3 sequences, 12% of them appearing once. Sequenced material: whole blood, taken in connection with sensitization to the hapten diphenylcyclopropenone (DPC). The receptor set was obtained from a woman aged 55-69 years with alopecia areata. Some clones in this sample may be carry-over from other donors' samples.

This clonotype was observed many times. The V gene is TRBV5-1, the J gene TRBJ2-7, with 7 positions matching TRBD1. CDR1 is SGHRS and CDR2 is YFSETQ in the germline V gene. The CDR3 extends over 14 amino acids. V lost 0 bases to trimming and J lost 7 bases; unmatched junction nucleotides: 7. The CDR3 DNA reads as TGCGCCAGCAGCTTGGGGGACAGTTTTGATGAGCAGTACTTC. It is translated as CASSLGDSFDEQYF.

This clonotype was detected a few times. This chain uses TRBV5-1 with TRBJ2-5; 7 positions agree with TRBD2. V dropped 2 bases and J dropped 6; count of bases not matched to a gene: 7. The CDR3 loop spans 14 amino acids. Germline CDR1 is SGHRS and CDR2 is YFSETQ. The CDR3 region has the DNA TGCGCCAGCAGCTTCTCGAGCGGGGATAAGACCCAGTACTTC. Amino acids: CASSFSSGDKTQYF.

The J gene is TRBJ1-2, the V gene TRBV3-1, with D maybe TRBD1 (6 bases). Germline values: CDR1 LGHDT, CDR2 YNNKEL (reference sequence). The CDR3 length is 16 residues. V was clipped by 0 bases and J by 4 bases, with 15 bases between them. Here the CDR3 reads CASSQDWGAFFYGYTF. In nucleotides, the CDR3 is TGTGCCAGCAGCCAAGATTGGGGGGCGTTTTTCTATGGCTACACCTTC.

This clonotype appeared many times. The CDR3 coding sequence is TGTGCCTGGCAGACAAAAGGGGGAACGAATGAAAAACTGTTTTTT. Translation gives CAWQTKGGTNEKLFF. The genes are TRBV30 and TRBJ1-4; maybe TRBD1 (6 bases). V lost 5 bases and J lost 5, with 18 bases in between. CDR3 length: 15 amino acids. Germline V gives CDR1 GTSNPN, CDR2 SVGIG (reference sequence).

CDR3 region: CASRPTGATEAFF. The DNA of the CDR3 is TGTGCCAGCAGGCCCACAGGGGCCACTGAAGCTTTCTTT. The genes are TRBV6-1 and TRBJ1-1; 7 bases agree with TRBD1. Looked up from germline, CDR1 is MNHNS and CDR2 is SASEGT. The CDR3 runs 13 residues. Germline trimming cut 6 bases from V and 4 bases from J; bases unmatched to any gene: 5.

Many counts were recorded for this clonotype. The CDR3 protein is CASSFISRDTQYF. CDR3 in DNA: TGTGCCAGCAGTTTTATCAGTCGAGATACGCAGTATTTT. J is TRBJ2-3 and V is TRBV27; D call uncertain. Trimming took off 3 bases at V and 5 bases at J, with 9 bases between the two ends. There are 13 residues in the CDR3. The germline CDR1 and CDR2 sequences are MNHEY and SMNVEV (reference sequence).

V usage is TRBV11-2 and J usage is TRBJ2-1; D is uncertain. Germline-derived CDR1 and CDR2 are SGHAT and FQNNGV. The length of the CDR3 is 13 residues. The ends were cut back, 5 bases at V and 5 bases at J, with 10 bases in the middle. The CDR3 region is CASSLLRNNEQFF. The CDR3 DNA reads TGTGCCAGCAGCCTCCTTCGGAACAATGAGCAGTTCTTC.

This clonotype was seen only a few times. J is TRBJ2-5 and V is TRBV2; 8 nucleotides line up with TRBD2. The V segment lost 0 bases and the J segment 2 bases; nucleotides outside the gene matches: 8. Germline V CDR1 and CDR2: SNHLY, FYNNEI. CDR3 size: 17 residues. The CDR3 reads CASSEARGGGPQETQYF. The DNA of the CDR3 is TGTGCCAGCAGTGAAGCGCGGGGCGGGGGGCCTCAAGAGACCCAGTACTTC. Full variable domain (outside the CDR3, taken from reference TRBV2 and TRBJ2-5): EPEVTQTPSHQVTQMGQEVILRCVPISNHLYFYWYRQILGQKVEFLVSFYNNEISEKSEIFDDQFSVERPDGSNFTLKIRSTKLEDSAMYFCASSEARGGGPQETQYFGPGTRLLVL.

In this sample, this clonotype turned up many times. This sequence joins TRBV27 and TRBJ2-7; TRBD1 aligns across 10 bases. CDR1 and CDR2 (germline): MNHEY, SMNVEV (reference sequence). This CDR3 region has 13 residues. J gave up 6 bases and V 6 bases, and 5 bases lay outside the gene matches. In DNA form, the CDR3 reads TGTGCCAGCAGACGGGACAGGGGAGGCGAGCAGTACTTC. Protein: CASRRDRGGEQYF.

This clonotype was detected only a few times. The chain links TRBV3-1 to TRBJ2-3; D possibly corresponds to TRBD1 (7 bases). This CDR3 region has 15 residues. V shed 1 base and J shed 8 bases, with 16 bases lying between them. The germline CDR1 and CDR2 sequences are LGHDT and YNNKEL (reference sequence). CDR3 in amino acids: CASSQGRGPEVTQYF. DNA of the CDR3: TGTGCCAGCAGCCAAGGGAGGGGGCCTGAGGTTACGCAGTATTTT.

J is TRBJ1-2 and V is TRBV5-1; D is perhaps TRBD1 (6 bases). CDR1 and CDR2 (germline): SGHRS, YFSETQ. V shed 3 bases and J shed 2 bases, with 23 bases lying between them. CDR3 length: 18 residues. CDR3: CASSSLPRGASGNYGYTF. In nucleotides, the CDR3 is TGCGCCAGCAGCTCGCTCCCGCGGGGGGCTTCGGGAAACTATGGCTACACCTTC. The full variable domain, its missing parts supplied by reference TRBV5-1 and TRBJ1-2, is KAGVTQTPRYLIKTRGQQVTLSCSPISGHRSVSWYQQTPGQGLQFLFEYFSETQRNKGNFPGRFSGRQFSNSRSEMNVSTLELGDSALYLCASSSLPRGASGNYGYTFGSGTRLTVV.

The chain carries TRBV18 and TRBJ2-6; D call uncertain. Germline V CDR1 and CDR2: KGHSH, LQKENI. Deletions cut 5 bases from V and 1 base from J, with 15 bases between. The CDR3 is 17 amino acids. CDR3 sequence reads: CASSNLVSESGANVLTF. The CDR3 nucleotides read TGTGCCAGCTCAAACCTGGTTTCGGAGTCTGGGGCCAACGTCCTGACTTTC. Filled out from reference TRBV18 and TRBJ2-6, the complete variable domain reads NAGVMQNPRHLVRRRGQEARLRCSPMKGHSHVYWYRQLPEEGLKFMVYLQKENIIDESGMPKERFSAEFPKEGPSILRIQQVVRGDSAAYFCASSNLVSESGANVLTFGAGSRLTVL.

This clonotype has at least ten counts. The V and J genes are TRBV6-5 and TRBJ1-2, with a tentative D call TRBD1 (6 bases). The V gene lost 6 bases and the J gene lost 7 bases, with 24 bases spanning the gap. The CDR3 covers 16 residues. CDR1 and CDR2 (germline): MNHEY, SVGAGI. Here the CDR3 reads CASSPTGHGSRGGYTF. CDR3 DNA sequence: TGTGCCAGCAGCCCTACAGGGCACGGGTCCCGGGGTGGCTACACCTTC.

The sample holds one count of this clonotype. Possible read error: a much larger clone is one base away. The gene calls are TRBV7-9 and TRBJ2-1, with D tentatively TRBD2 (6 bases). Germline V CDR1 and CDR2: SEHNR, FQNEAQ (reference sequence). This CDR3 spans 18 amino acids. Here the CDR3 reads CASSRPGGRRHSYNKQFF. CDR3 DNA sequence: TGTGCCAGCAGCCGACCTGGAGGGAGGAGACACTCCTACAATAAGCAGTTCTTC. Complete variable domain (other parts from reference TRBV7-9 and TRBJ2-1): DTGVSQNPRHKITKRGQNVTFRCDPISEHNRLYWYRQTLGQGPEFLTYFQNEAQLEKSRLLSDRFSAERPKGSFSTLEIQRTEQGDSAMYLCASSRPGGRRHSYNKQFFGPGTRLTVL.

This chain uses TRBV6-5 with TRBJ1-2; D is possibly TRBD1 (6 bases). The CDR3 length is 13 residues. Germline V gene lookup returns CDR1 MNHEY and CDR2 SVGAGI. V lost 6 bases and J lost 4, with 12 bases in between. The CDR3 region is CASRQGTIYGYTF. The CDR3 nucleotides are TGTGCCAGCAGGCAGGGGACGATCTATGGCTACACCTTC.

This clonotype was found many times. As DNA, the CDR3 is TGTGCCAGCAGTTTATTCCGAACCGCTAGCACAGATACGCAGTATTTT. Its protein product is CASSLFRTASTDTQYF. The J gene is TRBJ2-3, the V gene TRBV28; D gene uncertain. V shed 1 base and J shed 0 bases, with 11 bases lying between them. The germline CDR1 and CDR2 sequences are MDHEN and SYDVKM. The CDR3 is 16 amino acids.

The chain recombines TRBV20-1 with TRBJ2-3; 8 bases align to TRBD2. This CDR3 spans 14 amino acids. Trimming took 3 bases from V and 1 from J; bases not matched to a gene: 3. Germline loops: CDR1 DFQATT, CDR2 SNEGSKA (reference sequence). Here the CDR3 reads CSASGGDGTDTQYF. DNA of the CDR3: TGCAGTGCTAGCGGGGGGGATGGCACAGATACGCAGTATTTT.

This chain's CDR3 is CASKVQNYSPLHF. DNA of the CDR3: TGTGCCAGCAAGGTCCAGAATTATTCACCCCTCCACTTT. The chain carries TRBV6-2 or TRBV6-3 and TRBJ1-6, with D unclear. This CDR3 spans 13 amino acids. Trimming shortened V by 7 bases and J by 8 bases, and 12 bases separated the two germline ends. CDR1 and CDR2 from the germline V gene are MNHEY and SVGEGT.

This clonotype appeared a few times. CDR3 sequence (DNA): TGCAGCGTTGTCAGCGGGACAGGGACCACAGATACGCAGTATTTT. This encodes CSVVSGTGTTDTQYF. The chain couples TRBV29-1 to TRBJ2-3; 9 bases are a match to TRBD1. This CDR3 contains 15 residues. The V segment lost 4 bases and the J segment 2 bases; nucleotides outside the gene matches: 7. Germline CDR1 reads SQVTM; CDR2 reads ANQGSEA.

This clonotype was found a few times. The chain couples TRBV28 to TRBJ1-6; D uncertain. The germline V and J ends were trimmed by 5 bases and 8 bases, with 4 bases remaining between them. The CDR3 has 11 amino acids. Germline CDR1 reads MDHEN; CDR2 reads SYDVKM. In nucleotides, the CDR3 is TGTGCCAGCAGTAAATATTCACCCCTCCACTTT. Translated, it gives CASSKYSPLHF.

The CDR3 loop reads CSAARLTGPYEQYF. The CDR3 DNA reads TGCAGTGCCGCTCGCCTAACTGGGCCCTACGAGCAGTACTTC. The chain has TRBV20-1 and TRBJ2-7; D call uncertain. This CDR3 has 14 amino acids. V lost 6 bases, J lost 2 bases, and 17 bases lay in between. The germline V gene encodes CDR1 DFQATT and CDR2 SNEGSKA (reference sequence).

This clonotype showed up just a few times. The germline gene is not matched at one end of the junction; a read error may be the cause. The chain combines TRBV7-7 with TRBJ2-5, with D perhaps given as TRBD1 or TRBD2 (5 bases each). This CDR3 contains 15 residues. Germline CDR1 SSHAT, CDR2 FNYEAQ (reference sequence). CDR3 nucleotide sequence: TGTGCTAGCAGCCAGACCGGGACGGTCCAAGAGACCCAGTACTTC. It is translated as CASSQTGTVQETQYF.

This clonotype was detected a few times. The rearrangement links TRBV29-1 to TRBJ1-2; a possible D gene is TRBD1 (5 bases). Trimming took 5 bases from V and 8 from J, leaving 15 bases between them. Germline-derived CDR1 and CDR2 are SQVTM and ANQGSEA. There are 12 residues in the CDR3. CDR3 amino acids: CSVKLGAEGYTF. In nucleotides, the CDR3 is TGCAGCGTTAAGCTTGGGGCGGAAGGCTACACCTTC.

This clonotype showed up many times. This sequence joins TRBV6-6 and TRBJ2-7, with no clear D. Trimming pared 2 bases from V and 2 bases from J, leaving 13 bases between. There are 15 residues in the CDR3. Germline assignment: CDR1 MNHNY and CDR2 SVGAGI (reference sequence). The chain's CDR3 is CASSYPQSGPYEQYF. The CDR3 DNA is TGTGCCAGCAGTTACCCGCAATCCGGGCCCTACGAGCAGTACTTC.

This clonotype was detected a few times. The junction does not match germline at one end; this may be a read error. The V call is TRBV20-1, the J call TRBJ2-3; D is ambiguous. The CDR3 covers 12 residues. From germline, CDR1 is DFQATT and CDR2 SNEGSKA (reference sequence). The CDR3 region has the DNA TGCAGTGCACGGTTAAGCAAAGATACGCAGTATTTT. It encodes CSARLSKDTQYF.

In this sample, this clonotype turned up a few times. The chain uses TRBV19 and TRBJ2-6; TRBD1 agrees at 7 bases. Unmatched junction bases numbered 5, after V lost 6 bases and J lost 0 bases. The germline gives CDR1 LNHDA, CDR2 SQIVND (reference sequence). There are 16 residues in the CDR3. The CDR3 reads CASRRDSLSGANVLTF. The CDR3 nucleotides read TGTGCCAGTAGACGGGACAGCCTCTCTGGGGCCAACGTCCTGACTTTC.